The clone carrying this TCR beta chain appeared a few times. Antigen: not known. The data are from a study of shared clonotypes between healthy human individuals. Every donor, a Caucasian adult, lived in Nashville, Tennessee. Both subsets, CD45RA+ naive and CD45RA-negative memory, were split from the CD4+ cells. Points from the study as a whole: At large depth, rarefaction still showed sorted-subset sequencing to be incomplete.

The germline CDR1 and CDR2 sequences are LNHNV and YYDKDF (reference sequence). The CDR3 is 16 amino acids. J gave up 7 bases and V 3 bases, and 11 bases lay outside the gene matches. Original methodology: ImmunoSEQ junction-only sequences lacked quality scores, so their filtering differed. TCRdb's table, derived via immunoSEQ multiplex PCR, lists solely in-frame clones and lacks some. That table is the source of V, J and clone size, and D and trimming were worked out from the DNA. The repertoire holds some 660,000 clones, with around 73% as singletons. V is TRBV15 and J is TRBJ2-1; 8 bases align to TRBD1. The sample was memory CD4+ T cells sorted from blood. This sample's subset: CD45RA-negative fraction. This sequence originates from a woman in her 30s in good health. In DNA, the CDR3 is TGTGCCACCAGCAGGAAGGCAGGGGGCGCAGGAAATGAGCAGTTCTTC. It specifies CATSRKAGGAGNEQFF.